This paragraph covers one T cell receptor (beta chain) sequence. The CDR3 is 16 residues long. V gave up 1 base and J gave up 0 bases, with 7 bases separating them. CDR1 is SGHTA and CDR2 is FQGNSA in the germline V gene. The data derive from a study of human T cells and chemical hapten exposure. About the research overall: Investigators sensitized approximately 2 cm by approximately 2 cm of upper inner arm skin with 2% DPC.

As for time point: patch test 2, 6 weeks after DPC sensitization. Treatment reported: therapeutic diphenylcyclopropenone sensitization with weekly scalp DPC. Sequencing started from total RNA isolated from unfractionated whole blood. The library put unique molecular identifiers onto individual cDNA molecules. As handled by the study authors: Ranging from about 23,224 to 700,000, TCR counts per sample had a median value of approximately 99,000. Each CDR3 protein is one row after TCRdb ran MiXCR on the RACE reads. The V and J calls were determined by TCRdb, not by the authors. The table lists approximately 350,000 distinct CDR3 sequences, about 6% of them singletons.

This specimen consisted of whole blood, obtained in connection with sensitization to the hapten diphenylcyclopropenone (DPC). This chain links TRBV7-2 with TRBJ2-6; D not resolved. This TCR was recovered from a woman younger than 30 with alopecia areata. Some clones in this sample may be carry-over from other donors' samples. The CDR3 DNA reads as TGTGCCAGCAGCTTAGTCGGTAGCTCTGGGGCCAACGTCCTGACTTTC. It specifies CASSLVGSSGANVLTF.